Presented here are 9 T cell receptor beta chains from one specimen sequenced in a study of response to subunit inactivated influenza vaccine. TCRdb reprocessed the RT-PCR reads via MiXCR and lists one record per CDR3 protein. The repertoire includes hundreds of thousands of distinct CDR3 sequences, approximately 7.6% of them detected once, and roughly 13% sits in the top ten. Sequenced material: PBMCs from blood, taken less than 30 months after vaccination. These receptors were collected from a man aged 50 to 69 who received an inactivated influenza vaccine.

In this sample, this clonotype turned up a few times. This sequence joins TRBV4-1 and TRBJ2-7, with D tentatively TRBD1 (6 bases). The germline V and J ends were trimmed by 2 bases and 3 bases, with 11 bases remaining between them. The CDR3 spans 14 residues. Germline loops: CDR1 MGHRA, CDR2 YSYEKL. This CDR3 reads CASSQQQGYYEQYF. CDR3 coding DNA: TGCGCCAGCAGCCAACAACAGGGTTACTACGAGCAGTACTTC.

This clonotype was counted a few times. The chain recombines TRBV3-1 with TRBJ2-1; 11 nucleotides line up with TRBD1. Germline values: CDR1 LGHDT, CDR2 YNNKEL (reference sequence). Germline trimming cut 0 bases from V and 9 bases from J; bases unmatched to any gene: 4. This CDR3 spans 15 amino acids. The chain's CDR3 is CASSQDWGQGGEQFF. DNA of the CDR3: TGTGCCAGCAGCCAAGATTGGGGACAGGGGGGTGAGCAGTTCTTC.

The chain uses TRBV7-9 and TRBJ1-1; D call uncertain. Trimming removed 1 base from V and 10 bases from J, with 10 bases in between. The CDR3 spans 12 residues. Germline CDR1 and CDR2: SEHNR and FQNEAQ (reference sequence). CDR3 nucleotide sequence: TGTGCCAGCAGCTTAGAGTGGGAGGCAGCTTTCTTT. Translation gives CASSLEWEAAFF.

As concerns this clonotype: Its ends do not fully match the called genes, so a read error is possible. The chain recombines TRBV5-1 with TRBJ1-2; a weak D match, TRBD1 (5 bases). The germline CDR1 and CDR2 sequences are SGHRS and YFSETQ. The CDR3 loop spans 13 amino acids. The CDR3 protein is CASRLAGNYGYTF. As DNA, the CDR3 is TGCGCCAGCAGGTTGGCAGGGAACTATGGCTACACCTTC.

This clonotype was recorded many times. The chain employs TRBV3-1 and TRBJ1-2; TRBD1 might be the D (5 bases). V was trimmed by 2 bases and J by 4 bases, leaving 11 bases between them. CDR1 and CDR2 (germline): LGHDT, YNNKEL (reference sequence). This CDR3 is built from 14 residues. The CDR3 sequence is CASSQRGQVYGYTF. The CDR3 region has the DNA TGTGCCAGCAGCCAACGCGGACAAGTCTATGGCTACACCTTC. Looking up the rest from reference TRBV3-1 and TRBJ1-2 gives the full variable domain: DTAVSQTPKYLVTQMGNDKSIKCEQNLGHDTMYWYKQDSKKFLKIMFSYNNKELIINETVPNRFSPKSPDKAHLNLHINSLELGDSAVYFCASSQRGQVYGYTFGSGTRLTVV.

This chain uses TRBV10-3 with TRBJ1-1; 7 bases map to TRBD1. The CDR3 runs 14 residues. Germline V gives CDR1 ENHRY, CDR2 SYGVKD. V gave up 7 bases and J gave up 5 bases; unmatched junction bases: 10. CDR3 in amino acids: CAITSTGVRTEAFF. CDR3 in DNA: TGTGCCATCACCTCCACAGGGGTTCGTACTGAAGCTTTCTTT.

V and J are TRBV5-1 and TRBJ1-1; D gene ambiguous. The CDR3 runs 13 residues. With 9 bases removed from V and 0 bases from J, the gap between germline ends came to 12 bases. The germline CDR1 and CDR2 sequences are SGHRS and YFSETQ. CDR3: CATKEGLNTEAFF. CDR3 DNA sequence: TGCGCCACCAAGGAGGGTTTGAACACTGAAGCTTTCTTT.

This clonotype was detected a few times. J is TRBJ2-7 and V is TRBV4-2, with 11 bases aligning to TRBD2. The CDR3 has 21 amino acids. Germline values: CDR1 LGHNA, CDR2 YNFKEQ. The trim removed 0 bases at V and 3 bases at J, leaving 19 bases unmatched. CDR3 DNA sequence: TGTGCCAGCAGCCAAGATTATATAGCGGGAGGGCGGAAGGTTTATTTCTACGAGCAGTACTTC. It specifies CASSQDYIAGGRKVYFYEQYF.

This clonotype was counted between two and nine times. The chain uses TRBV5-1 and TRBJ2-5; D possibly corresponds to TRBD1 (5 bases). The length of the CDR3 is 13 residues. The V and J ends lost 4 bases and 5 bases respectively, with 12 bases between them. CDR1 SGHRS and CDR2 YFSETQ come from the germline V gene. The CDR3 here is CASSRQTEETQYF. CDR3 nucleotides: TGCGCCAGCAGCCGACAGACGGAGGAGACCCAGTACTTC. The variable domain in full, with the rest retrieved from reference TRBV5-1 and TRBJ2-5, is KAGVTQTPRYLIKTRGQQVTLSCSPISGHRSVSWYQQTPGQGLQFLFEYFSETQRNKGNFPGRFSGRQFSNSRSEMNVSTLELGDSALYLCASSRQTEETQYFGPGTRLLVL.